Each of the 4 T cell receptor beta chains below was sequenced from the same sample in a study of blood T cell repertoires in COVID-19. Measured with immunoSEQ multiplex PCR; TCRdb has only the in-frame clones, and not every one. The sample records around 160,000 clones, roughly nine tenths being singletons. Sequenced sample: peripheral blood. Receptors were obtained from a man between 18 and 29 years old with COVID-19, enrolled during active disease.

The chain is built from TRBV19 and TRBJ2-7; TRBD1 aligns across 10 bases. This CDR3 has 15 amino acids. Germline-derived CDR1 and CDR2 are LNHDA and SQIVND (reference sequence). The V segment lost 4 bases and the J segment 5 bases; nucleotides outside the gene matches: 8. The CDR3 here is CASSTIGTGVHEQYF. Here the CDR3 DNA reads TGTGCCAGTAGTACCATCGGGACAGGGGTCCACGAGCAGTACTTC.

The chain is built from TRBV2 and TRBJ2-7; the D gene is possibly TRBD2 (6 bases). CDR1 SNHLY and CDR2 FYNNEI come from the germline V gene. V lost 8 bases to trimming and J lost 2 bases, with 19 bases between them. The CDR3 covers 15 residues. The DNA of the CDR3 is TGTGCCAGCGAACCCCTCGGGAGTCCAACCTACGAGCAGTACTTC. This sequence encodes CASEPLGSPTYEQYF.

A few counts support this clone. The rearrangement links TRBV15 to TRBJ1-5; no firm D call. Germline CDR1 and CDR2: LNHNV and YYDKDF (reference sequence). V lost 5 bases and J lost 2, with 13 bases in between. The CDR3 is made up of 15 amino acids. CDR3 amino acids: CATSPQVDGNQPQHF. CDR3 nucleotides: TGTGCCACCAGCCCGCAGGTAGATGGCAATCAGCCCCAGCATTTT.

The rearrangement links TRBV30 to TRBJ2-6; D is possibly TRBD2 (5 bases). CDR1 is GTSNPN, CDR2 SVGIG, per germline (reference sequence). This CDR3 is 12 amino acids long. Trimming removed 8 bases at V and 1 base at J, with 6 bases between. Here the CDR3 reads CARGSGANVLTF. The CDR3 region has the DNA TGTGCCCGAGGGTCTGGGGCCAACGTCCTGACTTTC.